Included here is one T cell receptor (beta chain) sequence, with context. Its cognate antigen is unknown. These data come from a study of T cells after yellow fever vaccination. Study-wide results and caveats: Secondary responses were weaker yet peaked faster, day 5 versus 15.

Germline V gives CDR1 DFQATT, CDR2 SNEGSKA (reference sequence). Trimming removed 5 bases from V and 5 bases from J; junction bases left unmatched: 10. The CDR3 is 15 amino acids. 5'RACE template switching produced TCR cDNA carrying a universal primer site and UMIs. TCRdb reanalysed the 5' RACE reads using MiXCR and keeps one entry per CDR3 protein. The data show hundreds of thousands of distinct CDR3 sequences, approximately 13% seen once. Source: PBMCs, taken on the day of the yellow fever booster vaccination. The V gene is TRBV20-1, the J gene TRBJ2-1; 9 bases map to TRBD2. This TCR came from a man aged 25 to 45 who received the YFV17D yellow fever vaccine. This CDR3 is CSAPPVGLADNEQFF. CDR3 sequence (DNA): TGCAGTGCTCCCCCCGTGGGACTAGCTGACAATGAGCAGTTCTTC.